The 7 T cell receptor beta chains in this list originate from one sample, sequenced in a study of control samples from healthy donors and cancer patients. Sequencing used immunoSEQ multiplex PCR; TCRdb keeps in-frame clones, though not all of them. The data hold about 17,000 clones, with 85% to 90% observed a single time. The source material was PBMCs. The receptors originated from a man aged 55 to 69 with head and neck cancer.

A single count supports this clone. V usage is TRBV7-6 and J usage is TRBJ2-5; no definite D call. With 1 base removed from V and 1 base from J, the gap between germline ends came to 13 bases. CDR3 length equals 16 residues. Germline CDR1 and CDR2: SGHVS and FNYEAQ. The CDR3 protein is CASSLGAGRTQETQYF. CDR3 in DNA: TGTGCCAGCAGCTTAGGGGCAGGCCGCACCCAAGAGACCCAGTACTTC.

This clone has just a few counts. The gene calls are TRBV7-2 and TRBJ2-5; the D is unclear. CDR3 length equals 13 residues. Germline V lookup: CDR1 SGHTA, CDR2 FQGNSA. The ends were cut back, 3 bases at V and 3 bases at J, with 8 bases in the middle. In nucleotides, the CDR3 is TGTGCCAGCAGCTTCGGGTTAGAAGAGACCCAGTACTTC. This translates into CASSFGLEETQYF.

This sequence joins TRBV29-1 and TRBJ1-1, with D possibly being TRBD1 (5 bases). This CDR3 spans 13 amino acids. Germline-derived CDR1 and CDR2 are SQVTM and ANQGSEA. CDR3 residues: CGAAGGLGTEAFF. The CDR3 nucleotides are TGCGGAGCTGCGGGGGGGTTAGGCACTGAAGCTTTCTTT.

The V and J genes are TRBV2 and TRBJ2-7, with TRBD1 identical over 10 bases. Germline CDR1 SNHLY, CDR2 FYNNEI. The length of the CDR3 is 17 residues. V lost 6 bases and J lost 5; bases outside the gene matches: 16. The CDR3 loop reads CASSLLTLTGGLDEQYF. CDR3 coding DNA: TGTGCCAGCAGCCTACTCACGCTGACAGGGGGCTTAGACGAGCAGTACTTC.

Sample share makes this clone medium-sized (0.01 to 0.1%). The gene calls are TRBV20-1 and TRBJ1-1; possible D gene TRBD1, 5 bases. The ends were cut back, 3 bases at V and 5 bases at J, with 10 bases in the middle. Looked up from germline, CDR1 is DFQATT and CDR2 is SNEGSKA (reference sequence). This CDR3 has 12 amino acids. Here the CDR3 reads CSASRGETEAFF. The CDR3 nucleotides are TGCAGTGCTAGTCGAGGGGAGACTGAAGCTTTCTTT.

The chain employs TRBV10-3 and TRBJ1-1; tentative D call: TRBD1 (5 bases). Germline V gene sequence: CDR1 ENHRY, CDR2 SYGVKD. V lost 6 bases and J lost 0, with 14 bases in between. The CDR3 has 15 amino acids. The CDR3 here is CAISLTGGVNTEAFF. CDR3 DNA: TGTGCCATCAGCCTGACGGGGGGGGTGAACACTGAAGCTTTCTTT.

The rearrangement joins TRBV7-8 to TRBJ2-7, with D perhaps matching TRBD2 (5 bases). Trimming pared 1 base from V and 3 bases from J, leaving 10 bases between. From germline, CDR1 is SGHVS and CDR2 FQNEAQ. This CDR3 spans 14 amino acids. DNA of the CDR3: TGTGCCAGCAGCTTAGGTGGAGGAATCTACGAGCAGTACTTC. Its translation: CASSLGGGIYEQYF. Full variable domain (rest looked up from reference TRBV7-8 and TRBJ2-7): GAGVSQSPRYKVAKRGQDVALRCDPISGHVSLFWYQQALGQGPEFLTYFQNEAQLDKSGLPSDRFFAERPEGSVSTLKIQRTQQEDSAVYLCASSLGGGIYEQYFGPGTRLTVT.